Each of the 23 T cell receptor beta chains below was sequenced from the same sample in a study. The sorted Tregs were CD4+CD25+CD127-/low cells. TCRdb reprocessed the 5' RACE reads with MiXCR, giving one entry per CDR3 protein. Of some 30,000 distinct CDR3 sequences detected, over 20% appear once; the ten largest clones hold less than 2.5%. The sequenced sample consisted of tumor-infiltrating Tregs sorted from the breast tumor. These receptors originate from a female donor with breast cancer.

V is TRBV24-1 and J is TRBJ2-4; D is possibly TRBD1 (5 bases). V lost 9 bases and J 7 bases, leaving 15 bases between the germline ends. Germline V gene sequence: CDR1 KGHDR, CDR2 SFDVKD. The CDR3 consists of 13 residues. In DNA, the CDR3 is TGTGCCACCCAGGGTAGTATACGGAACATTCAGTACTTC. Protein sequence: CATQGSIRNIQYF.

This clonotype was picked up many times. The rearrangement joins TRBV24-1 to TRBJ2-3; D perhaps matches TRBD1 (5 bases). The CDR3 consists of 17 residues. CDR1 is KGHDR, CDR2 SFDVKD, per germline. The V end was cut by 1 base, the J end by 3 bases, with 16 bases between. The CDR3 coding sequence is TGTGCCACCAGTGATTTTGGGCAGGGAAGGAAGACAGATACGCAGTATTTT. As protein: CATSDFGQGRKTDTQYF.

The chain links TRBV24-1 to TRBJ1-5; perhaps TRBD1 as D (6 bases). Germline V gene data show CDR1 as KGHDR and CDR2 as SFDVKD. V lost 4 bases, J lost 7 bases, and 10 bases lay in between. The CDR3 sequence is 13 residues long. The CDR3 nucleotides read TGTGCCACCAGTGACCGGACAGACCAGCCCCAGCATTTT. Its translation is CATSDRTDQPQHF.

There are many counts of this clonotype. This chain links TRBV20-1 with TRBJ2-1; 7 nucleotides match TRBD2. Germline assignment: CDR1 DFQATT and CDR2 SNEGSKA (reference sequence). CDR3 length: 13 amino acids. V shed 4 bases and J 5 bases; nucleotides not matched to a gene: 5. CDR3 loop: CSATRDYNNEQFF. The CDR3, as DNA: TGCAGTGCTACCCGGGACTACAACAATGAGCAGTTCTTC.

The rearrangement joins TRBV10-2 to TRBJ2-7; weak D call: TRBD1 (6 bases). The V gene's germline CDR1 is WSHSY and CDR2 SAAADI. CDR3 length: 14 amino acids. The V end lost 6 bases, the J end lost 0 bases, and 12 bases lay between the germline ends. CDR3 residues: CASSTGQHSYEQYF. The CDR3 DNA reads TGCGCCAGCAGCACAGGACAGCACTCCTACGAGCAGTACTTC.

A remark on this clonotype: This may be a read error: a much more frequent sequence differs by one nucleotide. The chain combines TRBV7-2 with TRBJ1-5; the D is unclear. V lost 2 bases to trimming and J lost 3 bases, with 17 bases between them. Germline assignment: CDR1 SGHTA and CDR2 FQGNSA. The CDR3 has 17 residues. DNA of the CDR3: TGTGCCAGCAGCTTAAGAATGAGGGCGGCCATCAATCAGCCCCAGCATTTT. As protein: CASSLRMRAAINQPQHF.

This clonotype rates as medium-sized. J is TRBJ1-5 and V is TRBV3-1; no reliable D call. Germline assignment: CDR1 LGHDT and CDR2 YNNKEL (reference sequence). The CDR3 sequence is 13 residues long. V dropped 1 base and J dropped 4 bases, with 5 bases sitting between them. The CDR3 reads CASSQALNQPQHF. Written as DNA, the CDR3 is TGTGCCAGCAGCCAAGCCCTTAATCAGCCCCAGCATTTT.

A note on this clonotype: This may be a read error, as it is one base from a much larger clone. V is TRBV27 and J is TRBJ2-6; D possibly corresponds to TRBD1 (6 bases). Looked up from germline, CDR1 is MNHEY and CDR2 is SMNVEV (reference sequence). The CDR3 contains 16 residues. CDR3 protein: CASSTHTGSGAKVLTF. In DNA, the CDR3 is TGTGCCAGCAGCACACACACAGGGTCTGGGGCCAAAGTCCTGACTTTC.

This clonotype was picked up many times. The genes are TRBV5-1 and TRBJ1-1; weak D call: TRBD1 (5 bases). Germline CDR1 SGHRS, CDR2 YFSETQ. The CDR3 covers 14 residues. V dropped 4 bases and J dropped 1 base, with 11 bases sitting between them. CDR3 in amino acids: CASSLQGSNTEAFF. DNA for the CDR3: TGCGCCAGCAGCCTGCAGGGTTCGAACACTGAAGCTTTCTTT.

With respect to this clonotype: A much larger clone is a single base away; this may be a read error. The V and J genes are TRBV11-2 and TRBJ2-7; D gene unclear. Trimming stripped 1 base from V and 6 bases from J, with 7 bases between. Germline CDR1 is SGHAT and CDR2 is FQNNGV. This CDR3 region has 12 residues. CDR3 amino acids: CASSLGPSEQYF. CDR3 nucleotide sequence: TGTGCCAGCAGCTTAGGCCCCAGCGAGCAGTACTTC.

This clonotype was found a few times. The rearrangement links TRBV6-5 to TRBJ2-1; TRBD1 might be the D (5 bases). The length of the CDR3 is 15 residues. CDR1 and CDR2 (germline): MNHEY, SVGAGI. The V end lost 5 bases, the J end lost 3 bases, and 14 bases lay between the germline ends. The CDR3 DNA reads as TGTGCCAGCAGTACCCTCCCCGACAGCTACAATGAGCAGTTCTTC. It specifies CASSTLPDSYNEQFF.

This clonotype occurred a few times. This may be a read error: a much more frequent sequence differs by one nucleotide. The rearrangement uses TRBV7-9 and TRBJ1-5, with D uncertain. CDR3 size: 16 residues. CDR1 and CDR2 from the germline V gene are SEHNR and FQNEAQ (reference sequence). As DNA, the CDR3 is TGTGCCAGCAGCTCATTTGACGTTTCTGTAAATCAGCCCCGGCATTTT. Its translation: CASSSFDVSVNQPRHF.

The sample holds a few counts of this clonotype. The CDR3 is CASSTYRTDTQYF. The CDR3 DNA is TGTGCCAGCAGCACCTATCGCACAGATACGCAGTATTTT. The rearrangement uses TRBV7-9 and TRBJ2-3; D remains unclear. Germline CDR1 and CDR2: SEHNR and FQNEAQ (reference sequence). The CDR3 sequence is 13 residues long. V lost 5 bases, J lost 1 base, and 7 bases lay in between.

This clonotype occurred many times. The chain uses TRBV7-3 and TRBJ2-1; TRBD2 matches at 15 bases. Trimming removed 2 bases from V and 0 bases from J; junction bases left unmatched: 2. The CDR3 runs 18 residues. CDR1 and CDR2 from the germline V gene are SGHTA and FQGTGA. CDR3 sequence (DNA): TGTGCCAGCAGCTTAGGACTAGCGGGAGGGAGCTCCTACAATGAGCAGTTCTTC. Translation: CASSLGLAGGSSYNEQFF.

This clonotype was observed a few times. The J gene is TRBJ2-7, the V gene TRBV14; the D gene could be TRBD1 or TRBD2 (5 bases each). Germline V gene lookup returns CDR1 SGHDN and CDR2 FVKESK. The CDR3 is 14 residues long. V dropped 4 bases and J dropped 0 bases, with 10 bases sitting between them. The CDR3 protein is CASSPGTLSYEQYF. CDR3 DNA sequence: TGTGCCAGCAGCCCCGGGACCCTCTCCTACGAGCAGTACTTC.

Concerning this clonotype itself: A read error is possible here, since a much larger clone lies one base away. The CDR3 ends on some other residue instead of the conserved phenylalanine or tryptophan, so this is likely a read error. The rearrangement joins TRBV6-5 to TRBJ1-2; D is ambiguous. V was cut by 0 bases and J by 6 bases, with 14 bases left in between. This CDR3 contains 15 residues. Germline V gives CDR1 MNHEY, CDR2 SVGAGI. Here the CDR3 reads CASSYSGSNTHGYTL. CDR3 DNA: TGTGCCAGCAGTTACTCAGGGAGTAACACCCATGGCTACACCCTC.

This clonotype was counted a few times. The V and J genes are TRBV12-3 or TRBV12-4 and TRBJ2-7, with TRBD1 matching 7 bases. This CDR3 has 15 residues. J gave up 7 bases and V 4 bases, and 13 bases lay outside the gene matches. DNA for the CDR3: TGTGCCAGCAGTTCAGATTGGACAGGAAAGGGGGAGCAGTACTTC. Its translation: CASSSDWTGKGEQYF.

This clonotype was observed once. This chain links TRBV5-1 with TRBJ1-6, with unresolved D. The CDR3 runs to 12 residues. CDR1 SGHRS and CDR2 YFSETQ come from the germline V gene. V was trimmed by 9 bases and J by 7 bases, leaving 11 bases between them. CDR3 nucleotide sequence: TGCGCCAAGCCGGGTGTAAATTCACCCCTCCACTTT. Translated: CAKPGVNSPLHF.

This clonotype was seen many times. The chain uses TRBV6-1 and TRBJ2-1; the D gene is possibly TRBD2 (6 bases). The germline V and J ends were trimmed by 4 bases and 3 bases, with 13 bases remaining between them. From germline, CDR1 is MNHNS and CDR2 SASEGT. The CDR3 extends over 15 amino acids. For the CDR3, the DNA is TGTGCCAGCAGTGGGGGGGAGTCGTTCTACAATGAGCAGTTCTTC. It codes for CASSGGESFYNEQFF.

This clonotype was counted ten times or more. The chain recombines TRBV25-1 with TRBJ1-2; a weak D match, TRBD1 (5 bases). Trimming removed 7 bases at V and 6 bases at J, with 15 bases between. This CDR3 region has 13 residues. Germline-derived CDR1 and CDR2 are MGHDK and SYGVNS. The CDR3: CASTEGTVNGYTF. The DNA of the CDR3 is TGTGCCAGCACCGAAGGGACGGTAAATGGCTACACCTTC.

This clonotype was picked up a small number of times. V and J are TRBV5-6 and TRBJ1-2; D is unresolved. V lost 4 bases and J 1 base, leaving 11 bases between the germline ends. CDR3 length: 14 residues. The germline V gene encodes CDR1 SGHDT and CDR2 YYEEEE. This chain's CDR3 is CASSPAALNYGYTF. As DNA, the CDR3 is TGTGCCAGCAGCCCGGCCGCACTTAACTATGGCTACACCTTC.

Of note for this clonotype: A much larger clone differs from this one at a single base, so this may be a read error. This chain joins TRBV7-3 and TRBJ2-7, with no clear D. CDR3 length: 13 residues. The V gene's germline CDR1 is SGHTA and CDR2 FQGTGA. CDR3 region: CAGSPLLLREQYF. Here the CDR3 DNA reads TGTGCCGGCAGCCCCCTACTGCTACGCGAGCAGTACTTC.

This clonotype was seen many times. The genes are TRBV5-5 and TRBJ2-7, with D possibly TRBD2 on 6 matching bases. The CDR3 consists of 13 residues. With 5 bases removed from V and 2 bases from J, the gap between germline ends came to 11 bases. Germline-derived CDR1 and CDR2 are SGHKS and YYEKEE (reference sequence). The CDR3 coding sequence is TGTGCCAGCAGGGAGGGGCCGGCCTACGAGCAGTACTTC. As protein: CASREGPAYEQYF.